Presented here are 22 T cell receptor beta chains from one specimen sequenced in a study of T cell responses to AZD1222 COVID-19 vaccine. Repertoires were generated with immunoSEQ multiplex PCR, while TCRdb's copy carries only in-frame clones and drops some. Of tens of thousands of clones listed, roughly 89% are singletons. The material sequenced was peripheral blood, taken on day 0 of AZD1222 vaccination. These receptors originate from an adult in good health.

J is TRBJ2-3 and V is TRBV15; 8 bases agree with TRBD2. Germline V gene lookup returns CDR1 LNHNV and CDR2 YYDKDF (reference sequence). The CDR3 is 15 amino acids. Trimming took 1 base from V and 6 from J; bases not matched to a gene: 6. CDR3 protein: CATSRGSGDWDTQYF. DNA for the CDR3: TGTGCCACCAGCAGAGGTAGCGGGGATTGGGATACGCAGTATTTT.

This clone has just a few counts. This chain joins TRBV2 and TRBJ2-4; the D is unclear. Per germline, CDR1 SNHLY and CDR2 FYNNEI. The CDR3 length is 14 residues. V was shortened by 4 bases and J by 0 bases, with 7 bases between the two germline ends. In DNA, the CDR3 is TGTGCCAGCAGTGGGTCTGGAGCCAAAAACATTCAGTACTTC. Its translation: CASSGSGAKNIQYF.

The chain is built from TRBV19 and TRBJ1-4; perhaps TRBD1 as D (5 bases). Germline CDR1 and CDR2: LNHDA and SQIVND (reference sequence). Trimming took off 5 bases at V and 0 bases at J, with 7 bases between the two ends. This CDR3 is 14 amino acids long. Here the CDR3 reads CASSSTATNEKLFF. Written as DNA, the CDR3 is TGTGCCAGTAGTTCGACAGCAACTAATGAAAAACTGTTTTTT.

The rearrangement links TRBV7-2 to TRBJ2-2, with TRBD1 matching over 7 bases. Germline assignment: CDR1 SGHTA and CDR2 FQGNSA. Trimming took 6 bases from V and 4 from J; bases not matched to a gene: 2. The CDR3 extends over 13 amino acids. The CDR3 DNA reads as TGTGCCAGCAGGGGACAGCTCACCGGGGAGCTGTTTTTT. Its protein is CASRGQLTGELFF.

The chain carries TRBV3-1 (or the pseudogene TRBV3-2) and TRBJ2-7; D is unresolved. Per germline, CDR1 LGHDT and CDR2 YNNKEL (reference sequence). This CDR3 has 14 amino acids. The germline V and J ends were trimmed by 0 bases and 0 bases, with 6 bases remaining between them. CDR3 in amino acids: CASSQEHSSYEQYF. CDR3 DNA sequence: TGTGCCAGCAGCCAAGAGCACAGCTCCTACGAGCAGTACTTC.

The chain links TRBV30 to TRBJ2-2; D is ambiguous. Germline V CDR1 and CDR2: GTSNPN, SVGIG (reference sequence). Trimming left V 5 bases short and J 6 bases short, with 10 bases between. The CDR3 has 12 residues. The CDR3 bases are TGTGCCTGGGGAGACGTCGCCGGGGAGCTGTTTTTT. It codes for CAWGDVAGELFF.

The chain links TRBV6-2 or TRBV6-3 to TRBJ2-3, with 11 bases lining up with TRBD2. Per the germline V gene, CDR1 is MNHEY and CDR2 is SVGEGT. The CDR3 is made up of 16 amino acids. V trimming: 4 bases; J trimming: 2 bases; junction bases outside the gene matches: 5. CDR3: CASSSLAGGPTDTQYF. The CDR3 region has the DNA TGTGCCAGCAGTTCCTTAGCGGGAGGGCCCACAGATACGCAGTATTTT.

The rearrangement uses TRBV9 and TRBJ1-2, with unresolved D. Trimming cost V 3 bases and J 4 bases, with 10 bases left between them. Germline V lookup: CDR1 SGDLS, CDR2 YYNGEE. The CDR3 totals 13 residues. The CDR3 here is CASSAPDGYGYTF. Here the CDR3 DNA reads TGTGCCAGCAGCGCGCCGGACGGCTATGGCTACACCTTC.

V gene TRBV6-5 combines with J gene TRBJ1-3; D gene unclear. V lost 0 bases and J 0 bases, leaving 9 bases between the germline ends. Germline CDR1 MNHEY, CDR2 SVGAGI. This CDR3 is 16 amino acids long. This chain's CDR3 is CASSYSVFFSGNTIYF. As DNA, the CDR3 is TGTGCCAGCAGTTACTCGGTCTTCTTCTCTGGAAACACCATATATTTT.

The V call is TRBV3-1 (or the pseudogene TRBV3-2), the J call TRBJ1-1, with D unresolved. Germline V gives CDR1 LGHDT, CDR2 YNNKEL (reference sequence). The CDR3 is 14 residues long. Trimming removed 1 base from V and 1 base from J, with 7 bases in between. CDR3: CASSQVGGNTEAFF. In DNA, the CDR3 is TGTGCCAGCAGCCAAGTAGGAGGGAACACTGAAGCTTTCTTT.

This rearrangement joins TRBV18 to TRBJ1-2; 7 nucleotides line up with TRBD1. The CDR3 consists of 15 residues. Germline CDR1 KGHSH, CDR2 LQKENI. V lost 4 bases, J lost 3 bases, and 8 bases stayed unmatched. The CDR3: CASSLSTGFDYGYTF. As DNA, the CDR3 is TGTGCCAGCTCACTTTCGACAGGGTTCGACTATGGCTACACCTTC.

This clone occurred once. The chain carries TRBV7-3 and TRBJ1-6; a weak D match, TRBD1 (5 bases). The CDR3 runs 14 residues. Germline lookup yields CDR1 SGHTA and CDR2 FQGTGA. V was pared by 2 bases and J by 9 bases, with 11 bases between. CDR3 DNA sequence: TGTGCCAGCAGCTTATGGGGACGTGGTTCACCCCTCCACTTT. Translating it yields CASSLWGRGSPLHF.

The chain is built from TRBV19 and TRBJ2-1, with TRBD1 matching 11 bases. CDR1 LNHDA and CDR2 SQIVND come from the germline V gene (reference sequence). V was pared by 5 bases and J by 9 bases, with 12 bases of the junction left unmatched. The length of the CDR3 is 16 residues. CDR3 loop: CASSPPGQGVFGEQFF. CDR3 bases: TGTGCCAGTAGTCCTCCGGGACAGGGGGTTTTTGGTGAGCAGTTCTTC.

The chain links TRBV30 to TRBJ2-1, with 10 bases fitting TRBD1. The V gene's germline CDR1 is GTSNPN and CDR2 SVGIG (reference sequence). The J segment lost 5 bases and the V segment lost 4 bases, leaving 8 bases of the junction unmatched. The CDR3 is 15 amino acids. DNA of the CDR3: TGTGCCTGGAACGACAGGGGGCTGGTGAACAATGAGCAGTTCTTC. Translation: CAWNDRGLVNNEQFF. Supplemented by reference TRBV30 and TRBJ2-1, the full variable domain reads SQTIHQWPATLVQPVGSPLSLECTVEGTSNPNLYWYRQAAGRGLQLLFYSVGIGQISSEVPQNLSASRPQDRQFILSSKKLLLSDSGFYLCAWNDRGLVNNEQFFGPGTRLTVL.

This chain joins TRBV9 and TRBJ1-1, with TRBD1 identical over 7 bases. The germline V gene encodes CDR1 SGDLS and CDR2 YYNGEE. V shed 3 bases and J 8 bases; nucleotides not matched to a gene: 4. The CDR3 extends over 12 amino acids. The DNA for the CDR3 is TGTGCCAGCAGCGCCAACAGGGGAGAAGCTTTCTTT. Amino acids: CASSANRGEAFF.

This clone appeared a single time. The chain employs TRBV13 and TRBJ1-4; 9 bases are shared with TRBD1. The V gene's germline CDR1 is PRHDT and CDR2 FYEKMQ (reference sequence). This CDR3 comprises 15 residues. V was clipped by 5 bases and J by 4 bases; unmatched bases: 5. This chain's CDR3 is CASSTMGQGNEKLFF. The CDR3 DNA is TGTGCCAGCAGCACTATGGGACAGGGTAATGAAAAACTGTTTTTT.

The J gene is TRBJ2-5, the V gene TRBV5-1; tentative D call: TRBD1 (5 bases). The CDR3 spans 13 residues. CDR1 is SGHRS and CDR2 is YFSETQ in the germline V gene. Deletions cut 4 bases from V and 4 bases from J, with 11 bases between. Here the CDR3 DNA reads TGCGCCAGCAGCGACACAGGCGCAGAGACCCAGTACTTC. This encodes CASSDTGAETQYF. The full variable domain, its missing parts supplied by reference TRBV5-1 and TRBJ2-5, is KAGVTQTPRYLIKTRGQQVTLSCSPISGHRSVSWYQQTPGQGLQFLFEYFSETQRNKGNFPGRFSGRQFSNSRSEMNVSTLELGDSALYLCASSDTGAETQYFGPGTRLLVL.

The chain combines TRBV13 with TRBJ1-2, with TRBD1 matching 8 bases. The length of the CDR3 is 16 residues. V shed 0 bases and J 1 base; nucleotides not matched to a gene: 4. Germline V gene lookup returns CDR1 PRHDT and CDR2 FYEKMQ (reference sequence). The CDR3 spells CASSLGHTGGNYGYTF. The CDR3 DNA reads as TGTGCCAGCAGCTTAGGCCATACAGGGGGTAACTATGGCTACACCTTC. Variable domain in full (rest from reference TRBV13 and TRBJ1-2): AAGVIQSPRHLIKEKRETATLKCYPIPRHDTVYWYQQGPGQDPQFLISFYEKMQSDKGSIPDRFSAQQFSDYHSELNMSSLELGDSALYFCASSLGHTGGNYGYTFGSGTRLTVV.

The V gene is TRBV30, the J gene TRBJ2-5; TRBD1 might be the D (5 bases). V was clipped by 1 base and J by 5 bases, with 11 bases between them. The germline gives CDR1 GTSNPN, CDR2 SVGIG (reference sequence). The CDR3 has 13 residues. The CDR3 loop is CAWSATAWETQYF. The DNA for the CDR3 is TGTGCCTGGAGTGCGACAGCCTGGGAGACCCAGTACTTC.

The CDR3, as DNA: TGCAGCGTCGTGGCGGGCCGATCCTACGAGCAGTACTTC. This encodes CSVVAGRSYEQYF. The J gene is TRBJ2-7, the V gene TRBV29-1, with D possibly being TRBD2 (5 bases). The CDR3 is made up of 13 amino acids. The germline gives CDR1 SQVTM, CDR2 ANQGSEA. V lost 6 bases and J 1 base, leaving 13 bases between the germline ends.

This chain connects TRBV6-6 to TRBJ1-1; D uncertain. Germline V gene lookup returns CDR1 MNHNY and CDR2 SVGAGI (reference sequence). Trimming left V 5 bases short and J 2 bases short, with 6 bases between. The CDR3 runs 12 residues. The CDR3 loop is CASSTRNTEAFF. DNA of the CDR3: TGTGCCAGCAGTACCCGTAACACTGAAGCTTTCTTT.

This chain uses TRBV5-6 with TRBJ1-4, with D hard to call. CDR1 is SGHDT, CDR2 YYEEEE, per germline. Trimming removed 4 bases from V and 5 bases from J, with 9 bases in between. This CDR3 has 13 amino acids. The CDR3 is CASSTDLNEKLFF. CDR3 DNA: TGTGCCAGCAGCACGGATCTGAATGAAAAACTGTTTTTT.